The present TCR beta chain was sequenced within a study of tumor-infiltrating lymphocytes in oesophageal squamous cell carcinoma. This clonotype showed up just a few times. TCRdb itself ran the PCR reads through MiXCR, one entry per CDR3 protein. This table has under 15,000 distinct CDR3 sequences, 51% appearing once. The CDR3 sequence is 15 residues long. Germline V lookup: CDR1 SGHVS, CDR2 FNYEAQ. V was shortened by 0 bases and J by 3 bases, with 9 bases between the two germline ends. The V and J genes are TRBV7-6 and TRBJ2-1; TRBD1 is a possible D gene (5 bases). This TCR came from a female donor with esophageal squamous cell carcinoma. Sequencing was carried out using blood. CDR3 sequence reads: CASSLAGANYNEQFF. The CDR3 DNA follows: TGTGCCAGCAGCTTAGCAGGGGCCAACTACAATGAGCAGTTCTTC.